This T cell receptor (beta chain) was captured by sequencing in a study of CD8 T cells in Susac syndrome. High-throughput TCR beta sequencing covered peripheral CD8+ and CD4+ T cells. Control patients had untreated stable or active relapsing-remitting multiple sclerosis by revised McDonald criteria. FACS was used to enrich TEMRA cells, whereas the CD8+ and CD4+ T cells were obtained by negative isolation. CDR1 and CDR2 (germline): MNHEY, SMNVEV (reference sequence). CDR3 size: 16 residues. Trimming pared 0 bases from V and 2 bases from J, leaving 14 bases between. Random-hexamer reverse transcription was applied to about 0.5 to 1 ug RNA. The immunoSEQ assay covered 54 Vbeta and 13 Jbeta segments for CDR3. One entry per CDR3 protein, called by TCRdb with MiXCR from the immunoSEQ multiplex PCR reads. The sample has around 130,000 distinct CDR3 sequences, around 75% seen once.

V is TRBV27 and J is TRBJ2-7; unclear D gene. This TCR was recovered from a human donor with multiple sclerosis. The sequenced material came from CD8+ T cells from PBMCs. CDR3 loop: CASSLSMKTLAYEQYF. The CDR3 DNA follows: TGTGCCAGCAGTTTATCGATGAAGACTCTAGCCTACGAGCAGTACTTC.